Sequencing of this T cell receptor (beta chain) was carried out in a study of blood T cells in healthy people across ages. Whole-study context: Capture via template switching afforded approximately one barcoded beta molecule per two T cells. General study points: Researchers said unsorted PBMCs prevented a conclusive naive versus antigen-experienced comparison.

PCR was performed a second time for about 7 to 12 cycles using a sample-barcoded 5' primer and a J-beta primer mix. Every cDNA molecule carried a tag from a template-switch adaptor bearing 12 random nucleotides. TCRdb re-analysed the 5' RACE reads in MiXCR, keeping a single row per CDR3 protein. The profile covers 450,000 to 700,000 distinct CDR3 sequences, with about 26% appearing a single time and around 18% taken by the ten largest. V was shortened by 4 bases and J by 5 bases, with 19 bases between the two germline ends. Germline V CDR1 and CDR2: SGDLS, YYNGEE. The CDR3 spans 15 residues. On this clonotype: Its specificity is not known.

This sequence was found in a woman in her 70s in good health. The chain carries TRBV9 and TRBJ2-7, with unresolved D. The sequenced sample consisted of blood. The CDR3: CASSPTVGSYHEQYF. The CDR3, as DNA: TGTGCCAGCAGCCCTACGGTCGGCTCTTACCACGAGCAGTACTTC.